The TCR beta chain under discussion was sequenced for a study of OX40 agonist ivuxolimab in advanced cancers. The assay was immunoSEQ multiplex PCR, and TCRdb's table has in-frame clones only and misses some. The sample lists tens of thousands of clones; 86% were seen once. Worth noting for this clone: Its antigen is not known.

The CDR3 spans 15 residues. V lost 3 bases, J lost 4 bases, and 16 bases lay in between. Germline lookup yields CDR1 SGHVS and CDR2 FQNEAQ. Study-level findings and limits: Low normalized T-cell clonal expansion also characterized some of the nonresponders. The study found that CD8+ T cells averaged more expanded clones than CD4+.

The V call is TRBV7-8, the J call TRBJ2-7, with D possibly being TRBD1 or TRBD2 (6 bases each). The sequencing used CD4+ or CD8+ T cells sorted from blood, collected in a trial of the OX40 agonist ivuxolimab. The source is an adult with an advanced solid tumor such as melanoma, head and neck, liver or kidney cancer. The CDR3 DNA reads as TGTGCCAGCAGCTTGAACCGACAGGCGGGGTACGAGCAGTACTTC. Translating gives CASSLNRQAGYEQYF.